These 21 T cell receptor beta chains were all obtained from the same sample, sequenced in a study of blood T cell repertoires in COVID-19. The assay was immunoSEQ multiplex PCR, and TCRdb's table has in-frame clones only and misses some. This table has 400,000 or so clones, around nine tenths appearing once. The sample comprised peripheral blood. These TCRs come from a man aged 18 to 30 with COVID-19, enrolled during active disease.

This chain links TRBV5-5 with TRBJ2-3; no clear D gene. Germline V gives CDR1 SGHKS, CDR2 YYEKEE (reference sequence). The CDR3 loop spans 14 amino acids. V was pared by 4 bases and J by 4 bases, with 13 bases between. The CDR3 DNA reads TGTGCCAGCAGCATGGCGAGGTCGTCAGATACGCAGTATTTT. Encoded protein: CASSMARSSDTQYF.

The sample holds a few counts of this clone. The chain is built from TRBV10-3 and TRBJ1-1; no firm D call. Germline V gives CDR1 ENHRY, CDR2 SYGVKD. V shed 2 bases and J shed 1 base, with 11 bases lying between them. This CDR3 is 15 amino acids long. This CDR3 reads CAISEKSVRNTEAFF. In DNA, the CDR3 is TGTGCCATCAGTGAGAAATCGGTGAGGAACACTGAAGCTTTCTTT.

V gene TRBV7-6 combines with J gene TRBJ1-5; D possibly corresponds to TRBD1 (6 bases). The CDR3 runs to 15 residues. V dropped 5 bases and J dropped 5 bases, with 16 bases sitting between them. Per germline, CDR1 SGHVS and CDR2 FNYEAQ. CDR3 in amino acids: CASSLLQGVDQPQHF. The CDR3 DNA is TGTGCCAGCAGCCTACTACAGGGAGTGGATCAGCCCCAGCATTTT.

The rearrangement uses TRBV4-1 and TRBJ1-1; 8 positions agree with TRBD1. The V segment lost 6 bases and the J segment 1 base; nucleotides outside the gene matches: 7. The germline CDR1 and CDR2 sequences are MGHRA and YSYEKL. The CDR3 is made up of 15 amino acids. DNA of the CDR3: TGCGCCAGCAGTCTTATCGACAGGGGGAACACTGAAGCTTTCTTT. This gives the protein CASSLIDRGNTEAFF.

The chain employs TRBV3-1 (or the pseudogene TRBV3-2) and TRBJ1-4; no clear D. Trimming cost V 8 bases and J 11 bases, with 15 bases left between them. CDR1 is LGHDT and CDR2 is YNNKEL in the germline V gene (reference sequence). This CDR3 is 12 amino acids long. The CDR3 protein is CASGEQGRKLFF. CDR3 DNA: TGTGCCAGCGGCGAACAAGGCAGGAAACTGTTTTTT.

The chain joins TRBV5-1 to TRBJ2-7; TRBD2 matches 12 bases. This CDR3 contains 16 residues. The germline V gene encodes CDR1 SGHRS and CDR2 YFSETQ. The V and J ends lost 2 bases and 5 bases, in that order; junction bases with no gene match: 8. The CDR3 is CASSLQATSGGNEQYF. The CDR3 region has the DNA TGCGCCAGCAGCTTACAAGCCACTAGCGGGGGGAACGAGCAGTACTTC.

This rearrangement joins TRBV4-1 to TRBJ2-7; D might be TRBD1 (5 bases). The CDR3 has 16 residues. V was trimmed by 0 bases and J by 0 bases, leaving 12 bases between them. Germline assignment: CDR1 MGHRA and CDR2 YSYEKL. CDR3 sequence: CASSQEGWQGSYEQYF. Written as DNA, the CDR3 is TGCGCCAGCAGCCAAGAAGGATGGCAGGGCTCCTACGAGCAGTACTTC.

This chain connects TRBV25-1 to TRBJ1-2, with TRBD1 identical over 9 bases. V was clipped by 4 bases and J by 3 bases; unmatched bases: 6. This CDR3 is 15 amino acids long. Germline V lookup: CDR1 MGHDK, CDR2 SYGVNS. DNA of the CDR3: TGTGCCAGCAGTGGGGGACAGGGTCACGACTATGGCTACACCTTC. As protein: CASSGGQGHDYGYTF.

The gene calls are TRBV30 and TRBJ2-1, with 11 bases matching TRBD2. Germline V CDR1 and CDR2: GTSNPN, SVGIG (reference sequence). The ends lost 5 bases at V and 0 bases at J; junction bases unmatched: 9. The CDR3 length is 17 residues. The CDR3 nucleotides read TGTGCCTGGTCGGGACTAGCGGAGGGGGGCTCCTACAATGAGCAGTTCTTC. Translated: CAWSGLAEGGSYNEQFF.

The rearrangement links TRBV5-6 to TRBJ2-7, with TRBD2 matching over 10 bases. The CDR3 is 12 amino acids. V shed 4 bases, J shed 7 bases, and the junction held 2 bases outside the gene matches. Germline CDR1 reads SGHDT; CDR2 reads YYEEEE. The chain's CDR3 is CASSRLAGEQYF. The DNA for the CDR3 is TGTGCCAGCAGCAGACTAGCGGGTGAGCAGTACTTC.

The V and J genes are TRBV6-1 and TRBJ1-5; 10 nucleotides line up with TRBD1. J was trimmed by 3 bases and V by 1 base; bases with no gene match: 6. The CDR3 loop spans 17 amino acids. Germline V gives CDR1 MNHNS, CDR2 SASEGT. In DNA, the CDR3 is TGTGCCAGCAGTGAAGGTTTGACAGGGGGCAACAATCAGCCCCAGCATTTT. It yields the protein CASSEGLTGGNNQPQHF.

The V gene is TRBV19, the J gene TRBJ2-1; D remains ambiguous. Per germline, CDR1 LNHDA and CDR2 SQIVND (reference sequence). The CDR3 consists of 15 residues. The germline V and J ends were trimmed by 0 bases and 4 bases, with 10 bases remaining between them. CDR3 sequence (DNA): TGTGCCAGTAGTATAGAACTCGCTCGATACAATGAGCAGTTCTTC. Its protein product is CASSIELARYNEQFF.

The chain joins TRBV19 to TRBJ2-7; 7 bases line up with TRBD1. The germline V gene has CDR1 LNHDA and CDR2 SQIVND (reference sequence). With 4 bases clipped from V and 2 bases from J, the junction kept 5 bases outside the gene matches. The CDR3 spans 14 residues. The CDR3 bases are TGTGCCAGTAGTAAATACGGACAGGCCTACGAGCAGTACTTC. Protein: CASSKYGQAYEQYF.

The rearrangement joins TRBV6-5 to TRBJ2-7; D might be TRBD1 (5 bases). Germline assignment: CDR1 MNHEY and CDR2 SVGAGI. With 6 bases removed from V and 4 bases from J, the gap between germline ends came to 10 bases. The CDR3 contains 12 residues. The CDR3 region is CASSGQGYEQYF. The CDR3 DNA sequence: TGTGCCAGCAGCGGCCAGGGTTACGAGCAGTACTTC.

V is TRBV30 and J is TRBJ1-2, with 9 positions matching TRBD1. Germline CDR1 and CDR2: GTSNPN and SVGIG (reference sequence). The length of the CDR3 is 13 residues. With 0 bases clipped from V and 8 bases from J, the junction kept 4 bases outside the gene matches. CDR3 nucleotides: TGTGCCTGGAGTGTACAGGGGGCGCACGGCTACACCTTC. Encoded protein: CAWSVQGAHGYTF.

This clone showed up just once. The chain has TRBV6-5 and TRBJ1-1, with 9 bases identical to TRBD1. Trimming cost V 8 bases and J 4 bases; bases outside gene matches: 5. The CDR3 covers 13 residues. In germline, CDR1 is MNHEY, CDR2 SVGAGI. The CDR3 coding sequence is TGTGCCAGCTTTGGACAGGGGAGCACTGAAGCTTTCTTT. Protein product: CASFGQGSTEAFF.

The chain is built from TRBV6-5 and TRBJ2-7; a weak D match, TRBD1 (6 bases). Trimming took 6 bases from V and 4 from J, leaving 13 bases between them. Germline V CDR1 and CDR2: MNHEY, SVGAGI. The CDR3 contains 13 residues. The CDR3 reads CASRPSTGYEQYF. The CDR3 DNA reads as TGTGCCAGCAGACCTTCCACAGGGTACGAGCAGTACTTC.

The chain joins TRBV2 to TRBJ1-5; D perhaps matches TRBD1 (5 bases). Trimming took 5 bases from V and 1 from J, leaving 12 bases between them. The V gene's germline CDR1 is SNHLY and CDR2 FYNNEI. The CDR3 is 15 residues long. The CDR3 spells CASSPNGGSNQPQHF. The CDR3 DNA sequence: TGTGCCAGCAGTCCGAACGGGGGGAGCAATCAGCCCCAGCATTTT.

The DNA for the CDR3 is TGCGCCAGCAGCCAAGATACACGGGAGGGGTTTGATGAGCAGTTCTTC. Translation: CASSQDTREGFDEQFF. The rearrangement joins TRBV4-1 to TRBJ2-1; the match to TRBD2 covers 8 bases. Unmatched junction bases numbered 9, after V lost 0 bases and J lost 8 bases. The germline V gene has CDR1 MGHRA and CDR2 YSYEKL. This CDR3 contains 16 residues.

The chain combines TRBV3-1 (or the pseudogene TRBV3-2) with TRBJ2-3; TRBD1 matches at 9 bases. Germline V lookup: CDR1 LGHDT, CDR2 YNNKEL (reference sequence). J was trimmed by 6 bases and V by 2 bases; bases with no gene match: 6. This CDR3 is built from 15 residues. The CDR3 DNA sequence: TGTGCCAGCAGCCAATCGGGACAGGGCTTGGATACGCAGTATTTT. Encoded protein: CASSQSGQGLDTQYF.

This clone appeared a single time. The rearrangement uses TRBV6-1 and TRBJ2-2; D uncertain. The V gene's germline CDR1 is MNHNS and CDR2 SASEGT. The CDR3 has 13 amino acids. The V end lost 0 bases, the J end lost 7 bases, and 6 bases lay between the germline ends. CDR3 DNA sequence: TGTGCCAGCAGTGAAGCGATAGTCGGGGAGCTGTTTTTT. It specifies CASSEAIVGELFF.